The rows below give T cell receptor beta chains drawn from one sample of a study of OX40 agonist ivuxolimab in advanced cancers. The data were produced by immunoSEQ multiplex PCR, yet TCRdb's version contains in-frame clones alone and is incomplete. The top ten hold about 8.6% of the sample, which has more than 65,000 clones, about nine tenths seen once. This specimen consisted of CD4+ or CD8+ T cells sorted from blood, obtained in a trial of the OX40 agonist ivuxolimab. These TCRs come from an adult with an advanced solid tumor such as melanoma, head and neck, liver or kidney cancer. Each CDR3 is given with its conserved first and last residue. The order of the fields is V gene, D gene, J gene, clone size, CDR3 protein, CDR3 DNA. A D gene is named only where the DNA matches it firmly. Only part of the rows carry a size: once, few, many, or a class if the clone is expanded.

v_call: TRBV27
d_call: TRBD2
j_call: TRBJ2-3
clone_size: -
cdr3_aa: CASSFGLAGIYTDTQYF
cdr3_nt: TGTGCCAGCAGTTTTGGACTAGCGGGGATCTACACAGATACGCAGTATTTT

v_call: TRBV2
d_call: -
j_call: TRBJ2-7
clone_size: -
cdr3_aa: CASRAEVESYEQYF
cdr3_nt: TGTGCCAGCAGGGCCGAGGTCGAGTCCTACGAGCAGTACTTC

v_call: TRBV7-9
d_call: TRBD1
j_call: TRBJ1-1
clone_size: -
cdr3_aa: CASSLSGGTEAFF
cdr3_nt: TGTGCCAGCAGCTTGTCAGGGGGGACTGAAGCTTTCTTT

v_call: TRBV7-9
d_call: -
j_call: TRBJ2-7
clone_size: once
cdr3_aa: CASSLEVDEQYF
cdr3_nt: TGTGCCAGCAGCTTAGAAGTGGACGAGCAGTACTTC

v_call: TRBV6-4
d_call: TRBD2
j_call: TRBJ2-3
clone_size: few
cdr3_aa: CASSATSGADTQYF
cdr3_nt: TGTGCCAGCAGTGCGACTAGCGGGGCAGATACGCAGTATTTT

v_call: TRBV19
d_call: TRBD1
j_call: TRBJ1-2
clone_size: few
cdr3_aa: CASSIGTVKGYTF
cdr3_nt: TGTGCCAGTAGTATCGGGACAGTGAAAGGCTACACCTTC

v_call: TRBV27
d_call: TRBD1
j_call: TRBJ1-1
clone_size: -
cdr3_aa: CASSLSAGGWNTEAFF
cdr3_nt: TGTGCCAGCAGTTTATCGGCAGGGGGATGGAACACTGAAGCTTTCTTT

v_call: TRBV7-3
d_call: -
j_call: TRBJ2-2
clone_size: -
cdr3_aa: CASSLDRDTGELFF
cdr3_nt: TGTGCCAGCAGCTTAGACCGGGACACCGGGGAGCTGTTTTTT

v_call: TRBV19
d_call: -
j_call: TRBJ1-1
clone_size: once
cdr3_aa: CASSIRLRENTEAFF
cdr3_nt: TGTGCCAGTAGTATACGTCTACGGGAGAACACTGAAGCTTTCTTT

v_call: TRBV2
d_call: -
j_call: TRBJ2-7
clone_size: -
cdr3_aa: CASPGPGAYEQYF
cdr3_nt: TGTGCCAGCCCGGGACCGGGTGCCTACGAGCAGTACTTC

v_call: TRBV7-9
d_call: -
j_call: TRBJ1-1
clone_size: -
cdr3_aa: CASSFLEVFF
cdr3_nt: TGTGCCAGCAGCTTCTTGGAGGTTTTCTTT

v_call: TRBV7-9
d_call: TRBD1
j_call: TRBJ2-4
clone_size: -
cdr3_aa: CASSGTGPGNIQYF
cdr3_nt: TGTGCCAGCAGCGGGACAGGGCCGGGAAACATTCAGTACTTC

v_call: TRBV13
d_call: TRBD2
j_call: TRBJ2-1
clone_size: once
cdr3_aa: CASSPRGGAEYNEQFF
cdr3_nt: TGTGCCAGCAGCCCCCGCGGGGGGGCCGAGTACAATGAGCAGTTCTTC

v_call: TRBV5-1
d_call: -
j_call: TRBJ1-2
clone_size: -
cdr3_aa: CASSLNRVVLGYTF
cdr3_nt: TGCGCCAGCAGCTTGAACAGGGTCGTACTTGGCTACACCTTC

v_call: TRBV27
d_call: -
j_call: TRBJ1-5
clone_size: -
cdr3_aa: CASSLGGGQPQHF
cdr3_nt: TGTGCCAGCAGTTTAGGGGGGGGTCAGCCCCAGCATTTT

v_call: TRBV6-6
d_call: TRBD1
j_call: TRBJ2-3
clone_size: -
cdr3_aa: CASSPRDRELGTQYF
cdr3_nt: TGTGCCAGCAGTCCCCGGGACAGGGAGCTTGGCACGCAGTATTTT

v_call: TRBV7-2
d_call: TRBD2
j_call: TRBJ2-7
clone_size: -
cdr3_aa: CASSSFLAGGVYEQYF
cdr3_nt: TGTGCCAGCAGCTCCTTTCTAGCGGGGGGAGTCTACGAGCAGTACTTC

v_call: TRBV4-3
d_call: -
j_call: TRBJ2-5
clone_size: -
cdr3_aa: CASSQRGAVLGETQYF
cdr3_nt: TGCGCCAGCAGCCAACGGGGCGCGGTTTTAGGAGAGACCCAGTACTTC

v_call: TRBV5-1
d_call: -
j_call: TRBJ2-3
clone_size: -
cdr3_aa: CASSYLTSTDTQYF
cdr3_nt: TGCGCCAGCAGCTACTTGACTAGCACAGATACGCAGTATTTT

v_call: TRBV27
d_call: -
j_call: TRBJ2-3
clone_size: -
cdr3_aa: CASSPGAFGTQYF
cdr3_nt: TGTGCCAGCAGTCCGGGGGCGTTCGGTACGCAGTATTTT

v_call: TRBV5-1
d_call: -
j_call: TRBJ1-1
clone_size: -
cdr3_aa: CASSGLGEAFF
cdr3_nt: TGCGCCAGCAGCGGCCTAGGAGAAGCTTTCTTT

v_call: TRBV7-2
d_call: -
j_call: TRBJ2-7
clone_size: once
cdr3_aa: CASSFPYEQYF
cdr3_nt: TGTGCCAGCAGCTTCCCCTACGAGCAGTACTTC

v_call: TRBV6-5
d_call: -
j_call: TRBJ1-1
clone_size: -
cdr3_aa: CASSYREGMNTEAFF
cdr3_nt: TGTGCCAGCAGTTACAGGGAGGGGATGAACACTGAAGCTTTCTTT

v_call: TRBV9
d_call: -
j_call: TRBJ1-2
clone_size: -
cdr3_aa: CASSVGGYGYTF
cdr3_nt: TGTGCCAGCAGCGTAGGAGGGTACGGCTACACCTTC

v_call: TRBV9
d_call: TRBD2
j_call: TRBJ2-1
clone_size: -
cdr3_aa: CASSPPNGGEYNEQFF
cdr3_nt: TGTGCCAGCAGTCCTCCCAACGGGGGGGAGTACAATGAGCAGTTCTTC

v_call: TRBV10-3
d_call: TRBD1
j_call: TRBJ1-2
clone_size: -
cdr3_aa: CAISGLGQGGFGYGYTF
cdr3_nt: TGTGCCATCAGTGGCTTGGGACAGGGCGGTTTTGGCTATGGCTACACCTTC

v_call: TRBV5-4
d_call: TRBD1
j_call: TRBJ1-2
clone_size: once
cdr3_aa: CASSPSGTGGSGYTF
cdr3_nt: TGTGCCAGCAGCCCCTCCGGGACAGGGGGTAGTGGCTACACCTTC

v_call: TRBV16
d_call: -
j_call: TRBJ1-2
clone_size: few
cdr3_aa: CASSRRAALYGYTF
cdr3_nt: TGTGCCAGCAGCCGACGCGCAGCACTCTATGGCTACACCTTC

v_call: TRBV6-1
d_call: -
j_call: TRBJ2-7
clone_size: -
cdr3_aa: CASSEFADEQYF
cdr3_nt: TGTGCCAGCAGTGAATTCGCGGACGAGCAGTACTTC

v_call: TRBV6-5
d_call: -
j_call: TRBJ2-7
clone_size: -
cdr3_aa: CASSYAGITYEQYF
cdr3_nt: TGTGCCAGCAGTTACGCCGGGATTACCTACGAGCAGTACTTC

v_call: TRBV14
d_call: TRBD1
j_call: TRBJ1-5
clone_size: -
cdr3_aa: CASSQGGQGNQPQHF
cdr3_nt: TGTGCCAGCAGCCAGGGGGGACAGGGGAATCAGCCCCAGCATTTT

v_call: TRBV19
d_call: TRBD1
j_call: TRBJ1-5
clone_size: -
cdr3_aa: CASSPVSGQGNNQPQHF
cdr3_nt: TGTGCCAGTAGTCCTGTCTCGGGACAGGGAAACAATCAGCCCCAGCATTTT

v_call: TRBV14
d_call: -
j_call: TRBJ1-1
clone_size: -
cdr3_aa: CASSQDRGGEAFF
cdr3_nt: TGTGCCAGCAGCCAAGATCGGGGGGGAGAAGCTTTCTTT

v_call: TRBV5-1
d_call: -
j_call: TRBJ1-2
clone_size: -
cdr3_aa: CASSLSSTANYGYTF
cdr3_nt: TGCGCCAGCAGCTTGTCCTCGACAGCTAACTATGGCTACACCTTC

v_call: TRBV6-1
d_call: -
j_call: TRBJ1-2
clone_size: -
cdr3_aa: CASSELVYFQGSGYGYTF
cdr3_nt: TGTGCCAGCAGTGAATTGGTTTATTTCCAGGGGTCTGGCTATGGCTACACCTTC

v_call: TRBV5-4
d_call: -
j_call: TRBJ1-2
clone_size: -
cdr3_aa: CASSLGAGNWYGYTF
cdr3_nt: TGTGCCAGCAGCTTGGGTGCAGGAAACTGGTATGGCTACACCTTC

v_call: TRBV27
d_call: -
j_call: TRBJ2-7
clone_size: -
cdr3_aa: CASSFNGATYEQYF
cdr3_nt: TGTGCCAGCAGTTTTAACGGGGCGACCTACGAGCAGTACTTC

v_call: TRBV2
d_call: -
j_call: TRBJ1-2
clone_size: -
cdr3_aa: CASSQTVSNYGYTF
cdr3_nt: TGTGCCAGCAGTCAGACAGTCTCTAACTATGGCTACACCTTC

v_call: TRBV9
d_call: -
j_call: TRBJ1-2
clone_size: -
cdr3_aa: CASSVGTELPNYGYTF
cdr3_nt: TGTGCCAGCAGCGTAGGGACAGAACTACCTAACTATGGCTACACCTTC

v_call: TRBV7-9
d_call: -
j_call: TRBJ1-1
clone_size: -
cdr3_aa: CASSLVAGVGTEAFF
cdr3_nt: TGTGCCAGCAGCTTAGTTGCGGGGGTTGGCACTGAAGCTTTCTTT

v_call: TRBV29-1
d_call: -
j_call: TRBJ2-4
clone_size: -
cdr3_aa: CSVHASGLLYF
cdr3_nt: TGCAGCGTCCACGCTTCGGGACTCCTCTACTTC

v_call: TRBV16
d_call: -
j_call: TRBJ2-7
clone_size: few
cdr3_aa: CASSPGRDYEQYF
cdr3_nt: TGTGCCAGCAGCCCGGGTAGGGACTACGAGCAGTACTTC

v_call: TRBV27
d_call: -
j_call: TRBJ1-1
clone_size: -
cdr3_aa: CASSILGGPAFF
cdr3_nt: TGTGCCAGCAGCATTCTTGGGGGTCCAGCTTTCTTT

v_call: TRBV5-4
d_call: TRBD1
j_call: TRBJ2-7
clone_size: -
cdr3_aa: CASSLGQGDLYEQYF
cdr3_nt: TGTGCCAGCAGCCTAGGACAGGGGGACTTATACGAGCAGTACTTC

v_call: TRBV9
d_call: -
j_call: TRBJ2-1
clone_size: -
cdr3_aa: CASTPSGSYNEQFF
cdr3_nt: TGTGCCAGCACCCCTTCCGGGTCCTACAATGAGCAGTTCTTC

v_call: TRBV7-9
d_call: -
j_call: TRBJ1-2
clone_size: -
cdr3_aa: CASSTDSGGYTF
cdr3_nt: TGTGCCAGCAGCACGGACTCCGGTGGCTACACCTTC

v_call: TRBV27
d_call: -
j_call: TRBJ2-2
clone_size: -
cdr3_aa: CASSFLGIMHTGELFF
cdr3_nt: TGTGCCAGCAGTTTCCTGGGAATAATGCACACCGGGGAGCTGTTTTTT

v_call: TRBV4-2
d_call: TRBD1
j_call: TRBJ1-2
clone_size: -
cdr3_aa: CASSQDRTTIYGYTF
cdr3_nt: TGTGCCAGCAGCCAGGACAGGACCACGATCTATGGCTACACCTTC

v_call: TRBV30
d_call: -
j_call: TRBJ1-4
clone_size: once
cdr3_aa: CAWALGGAQDEKLFF
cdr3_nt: TGTGCCTGGGCCTTGGGCGGGGCGCAGGATGAAAAACTGTTTTTT

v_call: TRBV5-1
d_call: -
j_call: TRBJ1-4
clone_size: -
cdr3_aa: CASSLRGSGVEKLFF
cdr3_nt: TGCGCCAGCAGCTTGCGCGGGAGCGGAGTTGAAAAACTGTTTTTT

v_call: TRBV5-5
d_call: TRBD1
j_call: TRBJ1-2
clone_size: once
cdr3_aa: CASSLGTGGGYGYTF
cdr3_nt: TGTGCCAGCAGCTTAGGGACAGGGGGCGGCTATGGCTACACCTTC

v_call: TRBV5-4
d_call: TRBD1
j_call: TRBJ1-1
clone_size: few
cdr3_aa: CASSIDRGTNTEAFF
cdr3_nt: TGTGCCAGCAGCATAGACAGGGGAACGAACACTGAAGCTTTCTTT

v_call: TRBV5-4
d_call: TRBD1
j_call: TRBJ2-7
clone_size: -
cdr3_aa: CASSNPGQGPHEQYF
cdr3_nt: TGTGCCAGCAGCAACCCGGGACAGGGTCCCCACGAGCAGTACTTC